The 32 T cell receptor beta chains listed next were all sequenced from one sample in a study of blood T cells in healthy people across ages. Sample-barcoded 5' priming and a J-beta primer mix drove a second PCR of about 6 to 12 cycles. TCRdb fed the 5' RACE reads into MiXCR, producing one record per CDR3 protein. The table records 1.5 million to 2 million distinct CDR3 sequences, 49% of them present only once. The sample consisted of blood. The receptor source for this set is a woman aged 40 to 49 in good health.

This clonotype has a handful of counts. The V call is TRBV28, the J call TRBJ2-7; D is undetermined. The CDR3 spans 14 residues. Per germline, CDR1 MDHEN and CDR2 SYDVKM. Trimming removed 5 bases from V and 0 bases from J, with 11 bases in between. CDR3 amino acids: CASSDQEISYEQYF. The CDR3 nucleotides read TGTGCCAGCAGTGATCAGGAAATCTCCTACGAGCAGTACTTC.

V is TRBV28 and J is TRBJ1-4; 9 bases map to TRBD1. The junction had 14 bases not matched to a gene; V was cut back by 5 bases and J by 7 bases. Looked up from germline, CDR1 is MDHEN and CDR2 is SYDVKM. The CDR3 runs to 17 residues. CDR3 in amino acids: CASSPPWDREEREKLFF. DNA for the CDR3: TGTGCCAGCAGTCCGCCGTGGGACAGGGAGGAACGTGAAAAACTGTTTTTT.

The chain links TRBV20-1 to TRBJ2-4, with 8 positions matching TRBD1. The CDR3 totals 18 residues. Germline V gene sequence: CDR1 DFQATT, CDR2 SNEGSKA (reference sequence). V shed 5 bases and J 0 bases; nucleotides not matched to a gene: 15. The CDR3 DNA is TGCAGTGCTCGCCCCGGGACAGGATCCCCCTTAGCCAAAAACATTCAGTACTTC. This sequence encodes CSARPGTGSPLAKNIQYF.

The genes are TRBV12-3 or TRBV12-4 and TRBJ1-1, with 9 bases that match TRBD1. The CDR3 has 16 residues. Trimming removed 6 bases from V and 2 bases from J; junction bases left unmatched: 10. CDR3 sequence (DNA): TGTGCCAGCAGGAAGACAGGGGGAGCGGCTAACACTGAAGCTTTCTTT. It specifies CASRKTGGAANTEAFF.

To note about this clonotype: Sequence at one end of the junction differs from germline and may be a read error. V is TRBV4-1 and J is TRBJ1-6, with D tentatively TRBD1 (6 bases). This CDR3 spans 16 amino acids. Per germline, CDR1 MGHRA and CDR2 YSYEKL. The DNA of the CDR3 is TGCGCCAGCAGCCAAGATCTGGAGGACAGATATTCACCCCTCCACTTC. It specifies CASSQDLEDRYSPLHF.

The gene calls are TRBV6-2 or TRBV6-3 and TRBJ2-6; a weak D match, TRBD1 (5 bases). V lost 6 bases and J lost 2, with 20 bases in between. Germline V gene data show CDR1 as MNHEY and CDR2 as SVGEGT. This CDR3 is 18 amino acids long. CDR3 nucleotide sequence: TGTGCCAGCAGACGCAAACAGGAGCCTCACGCTGGGGCCAACGTCCTGACTTTC. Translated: CASRRKQEPHAGANVLTF.

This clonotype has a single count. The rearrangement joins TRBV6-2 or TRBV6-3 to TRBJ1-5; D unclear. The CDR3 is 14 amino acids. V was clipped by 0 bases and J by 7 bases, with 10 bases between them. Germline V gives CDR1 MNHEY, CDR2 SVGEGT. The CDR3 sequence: CASSYSAYGQPQHF. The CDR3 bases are TGTGCCAGCAGTTACTCGGCGTATGGACAGCCCCAGCATTTT.

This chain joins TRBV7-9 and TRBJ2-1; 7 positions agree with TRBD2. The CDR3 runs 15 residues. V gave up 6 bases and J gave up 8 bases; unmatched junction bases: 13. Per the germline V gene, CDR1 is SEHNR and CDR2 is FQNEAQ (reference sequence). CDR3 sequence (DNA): TGTGCCAGCAGTCCCGCCCGACTAGCCCTGGATGAGCAGTTCTTC. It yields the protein CASSPARLALDEQFF.

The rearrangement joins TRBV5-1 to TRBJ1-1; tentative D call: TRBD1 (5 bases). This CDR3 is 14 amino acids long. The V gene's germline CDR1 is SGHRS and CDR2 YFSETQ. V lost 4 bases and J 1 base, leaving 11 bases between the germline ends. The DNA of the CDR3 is TGCGCCAGCAGCCCCAAAACAGGGAACACTGAAGCTTTCTTT. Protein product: CASSPKTGNTEAFF.

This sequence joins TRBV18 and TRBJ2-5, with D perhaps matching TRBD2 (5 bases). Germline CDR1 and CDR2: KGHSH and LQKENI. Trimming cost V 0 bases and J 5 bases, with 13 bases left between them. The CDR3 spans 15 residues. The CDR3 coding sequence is TGTGCCAGCTCACCACCGCGGGCCCCGAGGGAGACCCAGTACTTC. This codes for CASSPPRAPRETQYF. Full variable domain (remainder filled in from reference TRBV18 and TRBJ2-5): NAGVMQNPRHLVRRRGQEARLRCSPMKGHSHVYWYRQLPEEGLKFMVYLQKENIIDESGMPKERFSAEFPKEGPSILRIQQVVRGDSAAYFCASSPPRAPRETQYFGPGTRLLVL.

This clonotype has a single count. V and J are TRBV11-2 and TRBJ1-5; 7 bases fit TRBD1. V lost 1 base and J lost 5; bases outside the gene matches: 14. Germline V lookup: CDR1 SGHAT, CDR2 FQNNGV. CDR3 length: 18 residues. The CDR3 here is CASSLVGAGRGRHQPQHF. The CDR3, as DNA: TGTGCCAGCAGCTTAGTGGGGGCCGGGAGGGGGCGGCATCAGCCCCAGCATTTT.

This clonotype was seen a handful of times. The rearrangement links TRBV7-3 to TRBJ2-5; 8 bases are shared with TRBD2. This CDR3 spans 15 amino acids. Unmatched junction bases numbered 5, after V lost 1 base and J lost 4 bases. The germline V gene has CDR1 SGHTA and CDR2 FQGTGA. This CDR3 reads CASSLNAGGPETQYF. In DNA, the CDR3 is TGTGCCAGCAGCTTAAATGCGGGGGGCCCAGAGACCCAGTACTTC. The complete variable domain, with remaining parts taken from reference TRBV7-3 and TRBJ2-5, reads GAGVSQTPSNKVTEKGKYVELRCDPISGHTALYWYRQSLGQGPEFLIYFQGTGAADDSGLPNDRFFAVRPEGSVSTLKIQRTERGDSAVYLCASSLNAGGPETQYFGPGTRLLVL.

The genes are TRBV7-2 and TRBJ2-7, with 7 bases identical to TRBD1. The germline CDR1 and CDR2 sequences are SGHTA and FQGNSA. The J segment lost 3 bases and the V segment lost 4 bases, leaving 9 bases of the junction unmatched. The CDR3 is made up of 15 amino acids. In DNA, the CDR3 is TGTGCCAGCAGCTCGACGTTCGACAGGGTCTACGAGCAGTACTTC. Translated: CASSSTFDRVYEQYF.

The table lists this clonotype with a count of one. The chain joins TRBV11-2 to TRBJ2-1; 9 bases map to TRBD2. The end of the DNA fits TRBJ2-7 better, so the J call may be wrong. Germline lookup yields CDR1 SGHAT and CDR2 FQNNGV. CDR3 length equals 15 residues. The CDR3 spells CASSQTSGTYNEQYF. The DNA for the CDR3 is TGTGCCAGCAGCCAGACTAGCGGAACCTACAATGAGCAGTACTTC.

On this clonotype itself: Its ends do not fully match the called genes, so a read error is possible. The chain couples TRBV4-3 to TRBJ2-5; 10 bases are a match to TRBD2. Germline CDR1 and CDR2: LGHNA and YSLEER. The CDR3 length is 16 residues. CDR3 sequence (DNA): TGCGCCAGCAACCAAGATCAAGCGGGGGGGCCAGAGACCCAGTACTTC. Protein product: CASNQDQAGGPETQYF.

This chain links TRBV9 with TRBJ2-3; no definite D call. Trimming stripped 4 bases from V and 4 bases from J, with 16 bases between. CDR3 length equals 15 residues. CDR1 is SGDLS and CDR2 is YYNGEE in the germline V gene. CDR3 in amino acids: CASSPAVVISDTQYF. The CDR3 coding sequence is TGTGCCAGCAGCCCGGCGGTGGTGATTTCAGATACGCAGTATTTT.

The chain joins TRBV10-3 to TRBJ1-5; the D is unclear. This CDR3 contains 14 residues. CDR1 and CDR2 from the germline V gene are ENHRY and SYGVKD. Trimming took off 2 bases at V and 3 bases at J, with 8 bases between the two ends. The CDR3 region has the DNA TGTGCCATCAGTGAGCGTGGGGACAATCAGCCCCAGCATTTT. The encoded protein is CAISERGDNQPQHF.

This chain's CDR3 is CASSQYDNGEGVSTEAFF. The CDR3 nucleotides read TGCGCCAGCAGCCAATACGACAACGGGGAGGGCGTGAGCACTGAAGCTTTCTTT. The V and J genes are TRBV4-3 and TRBJ1-1, with D uncertain. Trimming took off 2 bases at V and 4 bases at J, with 23 bases between the two ends. This CDR3 region has 18 residues. From germline, CDR1 is LGHNA and CDR2 YSLEER.

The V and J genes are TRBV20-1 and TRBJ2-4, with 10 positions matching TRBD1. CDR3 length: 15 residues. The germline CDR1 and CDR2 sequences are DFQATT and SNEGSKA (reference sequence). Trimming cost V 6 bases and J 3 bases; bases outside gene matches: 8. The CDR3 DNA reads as TGCAGTGCAGAAGGGACAGGGGCAGTCAAAAACATTCAGTACTTC. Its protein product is CSAEGTGAVKNIQYF.

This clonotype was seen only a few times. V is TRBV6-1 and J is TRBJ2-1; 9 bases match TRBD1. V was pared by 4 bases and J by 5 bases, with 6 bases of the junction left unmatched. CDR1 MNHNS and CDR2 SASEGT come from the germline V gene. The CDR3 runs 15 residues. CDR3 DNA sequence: TGTGCCAGCAGTGCGGGACAGGGCACCCACAATGAGCAGTTCTTC. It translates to CASSAGQGTHNEQFF.

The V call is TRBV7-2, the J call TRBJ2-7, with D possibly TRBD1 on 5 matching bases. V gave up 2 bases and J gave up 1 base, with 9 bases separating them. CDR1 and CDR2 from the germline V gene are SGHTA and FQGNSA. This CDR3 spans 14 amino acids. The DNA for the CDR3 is TGTGCCAGCAGCTTACTGACAGCTTCCTACGAGCAGTACTTC. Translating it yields CASSLLTASYEQYF.

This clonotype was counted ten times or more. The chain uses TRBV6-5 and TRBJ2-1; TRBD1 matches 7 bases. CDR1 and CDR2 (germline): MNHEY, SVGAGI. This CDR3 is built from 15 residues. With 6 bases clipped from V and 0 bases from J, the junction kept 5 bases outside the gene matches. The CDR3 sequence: CASSMGQSSYNEQFF. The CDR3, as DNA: TGTGCCAGCAGCATGGGACAGAGCTCCTACAATGAGCAGTTCTTC.

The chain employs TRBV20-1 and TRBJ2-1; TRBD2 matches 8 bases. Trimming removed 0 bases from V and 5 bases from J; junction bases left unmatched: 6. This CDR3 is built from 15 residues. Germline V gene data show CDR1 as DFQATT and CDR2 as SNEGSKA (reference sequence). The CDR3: CSARDRRLANNEQFF. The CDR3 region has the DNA TGCAGTGCTAGAGATCGGAGACTAGCGAACAATGAGCAGTTCTTC.

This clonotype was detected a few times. The CDR3 nucleotides read TGTGCCAGCCGAACCCCCGTTCCGCAAGGGTCCTACGAGCAGTACTTC. It encodes CASRTPVPQGSYEQYF. This chain uses TRBV6-5 with TRBJ2-7; no reliable D call. This CDR3 is built from 16 residues. The V end was cut by 8 bases, the J end by 1 base, with 21 bases between. CDR1 and CDR2 (germline): MNHEY, SVGAGI.

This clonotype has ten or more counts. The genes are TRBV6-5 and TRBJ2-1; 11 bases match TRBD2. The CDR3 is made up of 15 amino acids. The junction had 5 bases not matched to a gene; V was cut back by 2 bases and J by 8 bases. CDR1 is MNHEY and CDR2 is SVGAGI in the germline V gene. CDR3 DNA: TGTGCCAGCAGTTACGCTAGCGGGGGGAAGGATGAGCAGTTCTTC. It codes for CASSYASGGKDEQFF.

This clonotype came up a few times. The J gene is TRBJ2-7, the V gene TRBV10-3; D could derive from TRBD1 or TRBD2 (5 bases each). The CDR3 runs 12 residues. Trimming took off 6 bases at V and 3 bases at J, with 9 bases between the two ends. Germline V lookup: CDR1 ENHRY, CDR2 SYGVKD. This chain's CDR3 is CAISYGGYEQYF. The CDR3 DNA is TGTGCCATCAGCTATGGGGGCTACGAGCAGTACTTC.

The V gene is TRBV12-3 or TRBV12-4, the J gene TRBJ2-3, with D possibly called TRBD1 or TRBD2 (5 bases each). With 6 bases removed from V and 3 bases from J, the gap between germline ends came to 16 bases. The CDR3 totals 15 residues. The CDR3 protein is CASSPGALITDTQYF. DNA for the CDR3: TGTGCCAGCAGCCCCGGGGCGTTGATAACAGATACGCAGTATTTT.

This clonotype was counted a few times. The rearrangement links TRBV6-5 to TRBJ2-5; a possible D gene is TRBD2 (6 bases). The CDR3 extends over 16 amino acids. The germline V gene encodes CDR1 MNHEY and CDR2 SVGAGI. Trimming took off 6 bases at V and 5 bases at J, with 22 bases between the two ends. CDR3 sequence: CASSPLAVGYRETQYF. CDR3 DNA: TGTGCCAGCAGCCCCTTAGCGGTCGGTTATCGGGAGACCCAGTACTTC.

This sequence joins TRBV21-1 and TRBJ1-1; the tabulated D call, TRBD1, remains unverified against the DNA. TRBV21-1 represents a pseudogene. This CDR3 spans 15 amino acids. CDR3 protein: CASTTAGTPGTEAFF. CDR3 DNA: TGTGCCAGCACCACAGCCGGGACACCCGGGACTGAAGCTTTCTTT.

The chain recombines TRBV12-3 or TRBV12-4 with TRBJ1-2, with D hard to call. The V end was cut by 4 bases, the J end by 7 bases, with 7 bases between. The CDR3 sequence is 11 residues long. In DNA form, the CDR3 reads TGTGCCAGCAGTTCCCGCTTTGGCTACACCTTC. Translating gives CASSSRFGYTF.

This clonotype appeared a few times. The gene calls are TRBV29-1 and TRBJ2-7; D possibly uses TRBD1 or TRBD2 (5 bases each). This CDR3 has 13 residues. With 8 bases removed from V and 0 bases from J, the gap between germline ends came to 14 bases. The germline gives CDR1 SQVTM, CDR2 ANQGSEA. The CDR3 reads CSYTWGSSYEQYF. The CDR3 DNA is TGCAGCTATACTTGGGGGAGCTCCTACGAGCAGTACTTC.

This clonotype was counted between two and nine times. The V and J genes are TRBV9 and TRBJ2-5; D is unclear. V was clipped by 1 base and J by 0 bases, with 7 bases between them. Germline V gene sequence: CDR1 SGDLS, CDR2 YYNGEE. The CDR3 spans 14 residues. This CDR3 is CASSVSSNQETQYF. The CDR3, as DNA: TGTGCCAGCAGCGTATCATCCAACCAAGAGACCCAGTACTTC.